The 28 T cell receptor beta chains below were found in one sample sequenced in a study of immune cell composition in non-small cell lung cancer. Normal lung sampling was at least 3 cm from the tumour, as distant as possible. Profiling relied on immunoSEQ multiplex PCR, and the TCRdb table lists in-frame clones only, not all of them. The table lists 3,000 to 3,500 clones, roughly four fifths of them singletons. The sample taken for sequencing was non-adjacent lung tissue. The source is a human donor with non-small cell lung cancer.

The chain uses TRBV7-9 and TRBJ2-3, with 10 bases identical to TRBD2. Germline V lookup: CDR1 SEHNR, CDR2 FQNEAQ (reference sequence). J gave up 6 bases and V 1 base, and 4 bases lay outside the gene matches. The CDR3 extends over 15 amino acids. CDR3 protein: CASSLEAGGPDTQYF. In DNA form, the CDR3 reads TGTGCCAGCAGCTTAGAAGCGGGAGGGCCGGATACGCAGTATTTT.

This chain uses TRBV7-9 with TRBJ1-4; D possibly corresponds to TRBD1 (5 bases). The CDR3 is 17 residues long. Trimming stripped 2 bases from V and 8 bases from J, with 21 bases between. Germline V lookup: CDR1 SEHNR, CDR2 FQNEAQ (reference sequence). The CDR3 DNA reads TGTGCCAGCAGCTTAAAAGGCTCCGGAGGGGATGGGGAAAAACTGTTTTTT. This encodes CASSLKGSGGDGEKLFF. Together with reference TRBV7-9 and TRBJ1-4, the CDR3 gives the full variable domain: DTGVSQNPRHKITKRGQNVTFRCDPISEHNRLYWYRQTLGQGPEFLTYFQNEAQLEKSRLLSDRFSAERPKGSFSTLEIQRTEQGDSAMYLCASSLKGSGGDGEKLFFGSGTQLSVL.

V gene TRBV28 combines with J gene TRBJ2-5, with a weak D call TRBD1 (6 bases). The CDR3 has 13 residues. Trimming removed 6 bases from V and 2 bases from J, with 10 bases in between. Per germline, CDR1 MDHEN and CDR2 SYDVKM. CDR3 coding DNA: TGTGCCAGCAGACGGACAGTTCAAGAGACCCAGTACTTC. As protein: CASRRTVQETQYF. The whole variable domain, filled in from reference TRBV28 and TRBJ2-5, reads DVKVTQSSRYLVKRTGEKVFLECVQDMDHENMFWYRQDPGLGLRLIYFSYDVKMKEKGDIPEGYSVSREKKERFSLILESASTNQTSMYLCASRRTVQETQYFGPGTRLLVL.

The chain uses TRBV9 and TRBJ2-3, with 7 bases matching TRBD1. V shed 3 bases and J 5 bases; nucleotides not matched to a gene: 9. The CDR3 has 15 residues. The germline V gene has CDR1 SGDLS and CDR2 YYNGEE. The CDR3 region has the DNA TGTGCCAGCAGCGGAGACAGGGTTCGAGGAGATACGCAGTATTTT. Its protein product is CASSGDRVRGDTQYF.

The chain links TRBV15 to TRBJ2-3, with 8 bases fitting TRBD1. V shed 6 bases and J 9 bases; nucleotides not matched to a gene: 8. The CDR3 spans 13 residues. Germline V gene data show CDR1 as LNHNV and CDR2 as YYDKDF (reference sequence). CDR3 bases: TGTGCCACCAGTATCCGACAGGGGAGAACGCAGTATTTT. This gives the protein CATSIRQGRTQYF.

The chain has TRBV7-9 and TRBJ2-3; 7 positions agree with TRBD2. This CDR3 is 16 amino acids long. The V gene end was trimmed by 5 bases and the J gene end by 5 bases; junction bases not matched to a gene: 13. The germline gives CDR1 SEHNR, CDR2 FQNEAQ (reference sequence). CDR3 amino acids: CASSGGGQERQDTQYF. In nucleotides, the CDR3 is TGTGCCAGCAGCGGGGGGGGTCAGGAGCGGCAAGATACGCAGTATTTT.

Only a few counts were recorded for this clone. The CDR3: CASSSGQPQHF. The DNA of the CDR3 is TGTGCCAGTAGTTCAGGTCAGCCCCAGCATTTT. The chain couples TRBV19 to TRBJ1-5; D uncertain. V lost 5 bases and J 6 bases, leaving 5 bases between the germline ends. The CDR3 has 11 residues. Germline values: CDR1 LNHDA, CDR2 SQIVND (reference sequence).

The rearrangement links TRBV18 to TRBJ1-1; the D gene is possibly TRBD1 (5 bases). The germline CDR1 and CDR2 sequences are KGHSH and LQKENI. The CDR3 covers 14 residues. V lost 3 bases and J lost 4, with 12 bases in between. As DNA, the CDR3 is TGTGCCAGCTCACCCGATGTGGGGGGCACTGAAGCTTTCTTT. This translates into CASSPDVGGTEAFF.

This clone was seen only once. The chain combines TRBV28 with TRBJ1-2, with D hard to call. Trimming pared 5 bases from V and 4 bases from J, leaving 5 bases between. Germline values: CDR1 MDHEN, CDR2 SYDVKM. This CDR3 region has 11 residues. DNA for the CDR3: TGTGCCAGCAGTGTCGGCTATGGCTACACCTTC. It translates to CASSVGYGYTF.

The chain employs TRBV7-9 and TRBJ2-2; D might be TRBD2 (5 bases). The germline gives CDR1 SEHNR, CDR2 FQNEAQ (reference sequence). V lost 6 bases and J lost 5, with 10 bases in between. The CDR3 totals 13 residues. The CDR3 protein is CASRPTRTGELFF. The DNA of the CDR3 is TGTGCCAGCAGGCCTACTAGAACCGGGGAGCTGTTTTTT.

The V call is TRBV11-2, the J call TRBJ1-1; possibly TRBD1 for D (6 bases). V was clipped by 2 bases and J by 1 base, with 14 bases between them. CDR1 and CDR2 (germline): SGHAT, FQNNGV. The CDR3 totals 16 residues. The CDR3 nucleotides are TGTGCCAGCAGCTTACGGGGGGCAGGGACGAACACTGAAGCTTTCTTT. This encodes CASSLRGAGTNTEAFF.

This chain uses TRBV4-3 with TRBJ2-3, with TRBD2 matching over 10 bases. Germline assignment: CDR1 LGHNA and CDR2 YSLEER. The V and J ends lost 4 bases and 1 base, in that order; junction bases with no gene match: 14. The CDR3 length is 19 residues. The CDR3 loop is CASSPGSLAGVFGTDTQYF. The CDR3 bases are TGCGCCAGCAGCCCGGGTAGTCTAGCGGGAGTATTTGGCACAGATACGCAGTATTTT.

The V gene is TRBV19, the J gene TRBJ1-2; 9 bases agree with TRBD1. Germline-derived CDR1 and CDR2 are LNHDA and SQIVND (reference sequence). The CDR3 spans 18 residues. Trimming at V came to 3 bases and at J to 0 bases, leaving 11 bases not matched to a gene. In DNA, the CDR3 is TGTGCCAGTAGTATCGAAGGTTTACAGGGGGCATCTAACTATGGCTACACCTTC. Translated: CASSIEGLQGASNYGYTF.

This sequence joins TRBV9 and TRBJ1-1, with D hard to call. V shed 0 bases and J shed 11 bases, with 14 bases lying between them. The V gene's germline CDR1 is SGDLS and CDR2 YYNGEE. The CDR3 loop spans 13 amino acids. CDR3: CASSVVGSPTAFF. CDR3 in DNA: TGTGCCAGCAGCGTAGTCGGGAGCCCAACGGCTTTCTTT.

This clone has a handful of counts. V is TRBV5-8 and J is TRBJ1-5, with TRBD1 matching over 11 bases. The CDR3 is 15 residues long. V lost 7 bases, J lost 11 bases, and 14 bases stayed unmatched. Germline V gene lookup returns CDR1 SGHTS and CDR2 YDEGEE. In DNA form, the CDR3 reads TGTGCCAGCCACCCCCCGGACAGGGGGCGTTGGTCCCAGCATTTT. This sequence encodes CASHPPDRGRWSQHF. Drawing the rest from reference TRBV5-8 and TRBJ1-5, the complete variable domain is EAGVTQSPTHLIKTRGQQATLRCSPISGHTSVYWYQQALGLGLQFLLWYDEGEERNRGNFPPRFSGRQFPNYSSELNVNALELEDSALYLCASHPPDRGRWSQHFGDGTRLSIL.

A single count supports this clone. The J gene is TRBJ1-1, the V gene TRBV2, with a tentative D call TRBD1 (5 bases). V lost 5 bases and J 0 bases, leaving 13 bases between the germline ends. Germline V CDR1 and CDR2: SNHLY, FYNNEI. There are 15 residues in the CDR3. CDR3 loop: CASSPRGYMNTEAFF. The CDR3 nucleotides are TGTGCCAGCAGTCCTCGGGGGTATATGAACACTGAAGCTTTCTTT.

This clone ranks as large. V gene TRBV10-3 combines with J gene TRBJ2-7, with D tentatively TRBD2 (6 bases). CDR3 size: 14 residues. Trimming pared 2 bases from V and 2 bases from J, leaving 10 bases between. Germline assignment: CDR1 ENHRY and CDR2 SYGVKD. The CDR3 DNA reads TGTGCCATCAGTGAGGCTAGCGTCGCCTACGAGCAGTACTTC. Residues: CAISEASVAYEQYF.

This clone was recorded a few times. The CDR3 nucleotides are TGTGCCAGCAGTTTACTCGGGAAAGCTTTCTTT. Its translation is CASSLLGKAFF. This chain links TRBV28 with TRBJ1-1, with D uncertain. CDR1 is MDHEN, CDR2 SYDVKM, per germline. V lost 2 bases and J lost 9, with 7 bases in between. The CDR3 has 11 amino acids. The complete variable domain, with remaining parts taken from reference TRBV28 and TRBJ1-1, reads DVKVTQSSRYLVKRTGEKVFLECVQDMDHENMFWYRQDPGLGLRLIYFSYDVKMKEKGDIPEGYSVSREKKERFSLILESASTNQTSMYLCASSLLGKAFFGQGTRLTVV.

The rearrangement uses TRBV7-2 and TRBJ1-1, with D possibly being TRBD1 (6 bases). CDR1 is SGHTA and CDR2 is FQGNSA in the germline V gene. With 5 bases removed from V and 8 bases from J, the gap between germline ends came to 18 bases. CDR3 length: 14 residues. CDR3 nucleotides: TGTGCCAGCAGCCCAACTCGTACAGGGAAGGAAGCTTTCTTT. It encodes CASSPTRTGKEAFF.

This clone was observed a single time. This chain connects TRBV19 to TRBJ2-1, with TRBD2 matching over 8 bases. The germline V gene has CDR1 LNHDA and CDR2 SQIVND (reference sequence). The J segment lost 7 bases and the V segment lost 3 bases, leaving 11 bases of the junction unmatched. This CDR3 comprises 16 residues. The CDR3 sequence is CASSIEGTSFGNEQFF. The DNA of the CDR3 is TGTGCCAGTAGTATTGAGGGGACTAGTTTCGGTAATGAGCAGTTCTTC.

The chain carries TRBV19 and TRBJ2-3; D is possibly TRBD2 (5 bases). The CDR3 is made up of 15 amino acids. Germline assignment: CDR1 LNHDA and CDR2 SQIVND (reference sequence). With 7 bases removed from V and 3 bases from J, the gap between germline ends came to 17 bases. DNA for the CDR3: TGTGCCAGTAAAAGTCGGCCGACTATTACAGATACGCAGTATTTT. Encoded protein: CASKSRPTITDTQYF.

The sample holds one count of this clone. The CDR3 loop is CAWSGRQGPGRNTIYF. Here the CDR3 DNA reads TGTGCCTGGAGTGGCCGACAGGGACCTGGTCGAAACACCATATATTTT. The rearrangement links TRBV30 to TRBJ1-3; TRBD1 agrees at 7 bases. V shed 1 base and J 5 bases; nucleotides not matched to a gene: 11. CDR3 length: 16 amino acids. The germline V gene encodes CDR1 GTSNPN and CDR2 SVGIG (reference sequence).

The chain recombines TRBV7-2 with TRBJ1-5; a possible D gene is TRBD1 (6 bases). Germline V gene sequence: CDR1 SGHTA, CDR2 FQGNSA. This CDR3 spans 15 amino acids. The V end lost 4 bases, the J end lost 4 bases, and 14 bases lay between the germline ends. CDR3 protein: CASSSQTGINQPQHF. The CDR3 region has the DNA TGTGCCAGCAGCTCCCAGACAGGTATAAATCAGCCCCAGCATTTT.

V is TRBV2 and J is TRBJ1-2; D is unclear. Germline CDR1 and CDR2: SNHLY and FYNNEI. Deletions cut 7 bases from V and 6 bases from J, with 21 bases between. The CDR3 extends over 15 amino acids. This CDR3 is CASIVALTRENGYTF. Written as DNA, the CDR3 is TGTGCCAGCATCGTCGCCCTTACTAGGGAGAATGGCTACACCTTC.

The chain combines TRBV7-3 with TRBJ2-1, with TRBD2 as a possible D gene (6 bases). Germline-derived CDR1 and CDR2 are SGHTA and FQGTGA. This CDR3 has 13 residues. Between the trimmed V and J ends, which lost 5 bases and 9 bases, there was a span of 14 bases. CDR3 sequence: CASSLGRTGEQFF. In nucleotides, the CDR3 is TGTGCCAGCAGCCTCGGGAGAACGGGTGAGCAGTTCTTC.

The chain couples TRBV6-5 to TRBJ2-1; 8 positions match TRBD2. CDR3 length: 15 residues. The germline V gene has CDR1 MNHEY and CDR2 SVGAGI. The V and J ends lost 2 bases and 6 bases, in that order; junction bases with no gene match: 6. Here the CDR3 reads CASSYNSGTVNEQFF. CDR3 sequence (DNA): TGTGCCAGCAGTTACAATAGCGGGACTGTCAATGAGCAGTTCTTC.

This chain connects TRBV5-5 to TRBJ1-1; no clear D gene. The germline V and J ends were trimmed by 9 bases and 0 bases, with 12 bases remaining between them. The V gene's germline CDR1 is SGHKS and CDR2 YYEKEE (reference sequence). CDR3 length equals 13 residues. This chain's CDR3 is CAIKQDLNTEAFF. Here the CDR3 DNA reads TGTGCCATTAAGCAGGATCTGAACACTGAAGCTTTCTTT. Supplemented by reference TRBV5-5 and TRBJ1-1, the full variable domain reads DAGVTQSPTHLIKTRGQQVTLRCSPISGHKSVSWYQQVLGQGPQFIFQYYEKEERGRGNFPDRFSARQFPNYSSELNVNALLLGDSALYLCAIKQDLNTEAFFGQGTRLTVV.

This chain uses TRBV5-6 with TRBJ2-5; D gene uncertain. The CDR3 is 15 residues long. The germline V and J ends were trimmed by 4 bases and 1 base, with 14 bases remaining between them. Germline V gene lookup returns CDR1 SGHDT and CDR2 YYEEEE. The CDR3 here is CASSPSRRLQETQYF. The CDR3 DNA sequence: TGTGCCAGCAGCCCGTCTCGAAGACTCCAAGAGACCCAGTACTTC.